These 17 T cell receptor beta chains came from one sample sequenced in a study of regulatory T cells in long-lasting Graves disease. Relying on iRepertoire HTBI primers and Arm-PCR of CDR3 regions, the team built TCR beta libraries. TCRdb recomputed calls from the multiplex PCR reads with MiXCR, one row per CDR3 protein. The table includes approximately 500,000 distinct CDR3 sequences, roughly a fifth detected once. Time point defined: persistent/refractory GD, antithyroid drugs over 5 years with positive TRAb. RNA from PBMCs was the source of the TCR library. Sample: peripheral blood mononuclear cells (PBMCs), taken when the disease was refractory, from a patient treated with antithyroid drugs. The origin of the receptors is a female donor with Graves disease.

This sequence joins TRBV6-1 and TRBJ2-1; a weak D match, TRBD1 (9 bases). V was pared by 4 bases and J by 6 bases, with 28 bases between. Germline CDR1 and CDR2: MNHNS and SASEGT. The CDR3 has 19 amino acids. CDR3 DNA: TGTGCCAGCAGTGGGGACAGGGAAAGTCAGCGGGAGAGCATCAATGAGCAGTTCTTC. This sequence encodes CASSGDRESQRESINEQFF.

Remarks on this clonotype: This clone may be a read error of a much larger clone one base away. The rearrangement links TRBV19 to TRBJ2-5, with 8 bases fitting TRBD2. This CDR3 spans 15 amino acids. Germline V gives CDR1 LNHDA, CDR2 SQIVND (reference sequence). The CDR3 DNA sequence: TGTGCCAGTAGTTCCCCGGGGGGGGCAGGGGAGACCCAGCACTTC. Its protein is CASSSPGGAGETQHF.

Points on this clonotype: A clone one base away is much larger, so this may be a read error. The chain couples TRBV2 to TRBJ2-6; 9 nucleotides align to TRBD1. This CDR3 is built from 18 residues. The germline V gene has CDR1 SNHLY and CDR2 FYNNEI. The CDR3 here is CASRADRGSLSGANVPTF. DNA of the CDR3: TGTGCCAGCAGAGCGGACAGGGGCTCCCTCTCTGGGGCCAACGTCCCGACTTTC.

This clonotype was observed a few times. V gene TRBV6-1 combines with J gene TRBJ2-2, with TRBD2 matching over 10 bases. CDR1 is MNHNS, CDR2 SASEGT, per germline. V shed 6 bases, J shed 1 base, and the junction held 5 bases outside the gene matches. The CDR3 runs to 16 residues. The CDR3: CASRKGLAVNTGELFF. The CDR3 DNA reads as TGTGCCAGCAGGAAAGGACTAGCGGTGAACACCGGGGAGCTGTTTTTT.

The genes are TRBV29-1 and TRBJ1-2; the match to TRBD1 covers 7 bases. Looked up from germline, CDR1 is SQVTM and CDR2 is ANQGSEA. The CDR3 totals 13 residues. Unmatched junction bases numbered 6, after V lost 6 bases and J lost 2 bases. In DNA form, the CDR3 reads TGCAGCGTCAGGGGGACGGTCAACTATGGCTACACCTTC. It is translated as CSVRGTVNYGYTF.

This clonotype was recorded many times. This chain uses TRBV29-1 with TRBJ1-2, with D perhaps matching TRBD1 (5 bases). Between the trimmed V and J ends, which lost 4 bases and 8 bases, there was a span of 20 bases. Per the germline V gene, CDR1 is SQVTM and CDR2 is ANQGSEA. The CDR3 runs 14 residues. The CDR3 loop is CSVGPQVAPRGYTF. The CDR3 coding sequence is TGCAGCGTTGGGCCACAGGTTGCGCCGCGCGGCTACACCTTC.

This clonotype was counted many times. V and J are TRBV28 and TRBJ2-7; 13 positions match TRBD2. The CDR3 loop spans 15 amino acids. Looked up from germline, CDR1 is MDHEN and CDR2 is SYDVKM. J lost 1 base, V lost 6 bases, and 3 bases had no gene match. In DNA, the CDR3 is TGTGCCAGCAGGAGACTAGCGGGAGGTTCCTACGAGCAGTACTTC. It specifies CASRRLAGGSYEQYF.

The J gene is TRBJ2-4, the V gene TRBV10-3; TRBD2 matches at 12 bases. The CDR3 has 15 amino acids. The germline CDR1 and CDR2 sequences are ENHRY and SYGVKD. The J segment lost 5 bases and the V segment lost 10 bases, leaving 9 bases of the junction unmatched. The CDR3 spells CATGGLAGGENIQYF. CDR3 nucleotides: TGTGCCACCGGGGGACTAGCGGGTGGCGAAAACATTCAGTACTTC.

This clonotype has a handful of counts. The V gene is TRBV18, the J gene TRBJ2-6; D tentatively reads TRBD1 or TRBD2 (5 bases each). CDR3 length equals 15 residues. Germline V gene data show CDR1 as KGHSH and CDR2 as LQKENI. V gave up 2 bases and J gave up 11 bases, with 16 bases separating them. The CDR3 spells CASSPETPGTHVLTF. The CDR3 DNA reads TGTGCCAGCTCACCAGAGACCCCCGGGACCCACGTCCTGACTTTC. Filled out from reference TRBV18 and TRBJ2-6, the complete variable domain reads NAGVMQNPRHLVRRRGQEARLRCSPMKGHSHVYWYRQLPEEGLKFMVYLQKENIIDESGMPKERFSAEFPKEGPSILRIQQVVRGDSAAYFCASSPETPGTHVLTFGAGSRLTVL.

This clonotype was seen many times. The V and J genes are TRBV28 and TRBJ1-5; D gene ambiguous. The CDR3 covers 12 residues. Germline V gene sequence: CDR1 MDHEN, CDR2 SYDVKM. Between the trimmed V and J ends, which lost 6 bases and 6 bases, there was a span of 9 bases. The CDR3 bases are TGTGCCAGCAGCGCGTCCGGTCAGCCCCAGCATTTT. Residues: CASSASGQPQHF.

This clonotype was counted a few times. The rearrangement uses TRBV3-1 and TRBJ1-1, with 7 bases identical to TRBD1. Germline values: CDR1 LGHDT, CDR2 YNNKEL (reference sequence). With 1 base clipped from V and 7 bases from J, the junction kept 6 bases outside the gene matches. The CDR3 extends over 14 amino acids. The CDR3 DNA sequence: TGTGCCAGCAGCCAAGGGGGACAGAGCCTTGAAGCTTTCTTT. This translates into CASSQGGQSLEAFF. Looking up the rest from reference TRBV3-1 and TRBJ1-1 gives the full variable domain: DTAVSQTPKYLVTQMGNDKSIKCEQNLGHDTMYWYKQDSKKFLKIMFSYNNKELIINETVPNRFSPKSPDKAHLNLHINSLELGDSAVYFCASSQGGQSLEAFFGQGTRLTVV.

This clonotype was counted a few times. The rearrangement uses TRBV10-3 and TRBJ2-7; 8 bases align to TRBD2. The V gene end was trimmed by 10 bases and the J gene end by 3 bases; junction bases not matched to a gene: 8. The CDR3 has 13 amino acids. In germline, CDR1 is ENHRY, CDR2 SYGVKD. The CDR3 here is CATDSGESYEQYF. CDR3 DNA sequence: TGTGCCACCGATAGCGGGGAAAGCTACGAGCAGTACTTC.

The rearrangement joins TRBV28 to TRBJ2-2; the match to TRBD1 covers 7 bases. The CDR3 covers 21 residues. Trimming at V came to 1 base and at J to 0 bases, leaving 17 bases not matched to a gene. In germline, CDR1 is MDHEN, CDR2 SYDVKM. CDR3 bases: TGTGCCAGCAGTTTATTTTACCTTCGGGACAGAAAATCGCCGAACACCGGGGAGCTGTTTTTT. Its translation is CASSLFYLRDRKSPNTGELFF.

This clonotype has a count of ten or more. V is TRBV28 and J is TRBJ2-7; 8 bases map to TRBD2. The CDR3 length is 16 residues. V lost 6 bases, J lost 3 bases, and 13 bases stayed unmatched. CDR1 MDHEN and CDR2 SYDVKM come from the germline V gene. CDR3 DNA sequence: TGTGCCAGCAGACCTACAGGCGGCACTAGCGGCTACGAGCAGTACTTC. Encoded protein: CASRPTGGTSGYEQYF.

The chain has TRBV7-3 and TRBJ2-2; D is perhaps TRBD2 (5 bases). CDR1 and CDR2 (germline): SGHTA, FQGTGA. The CDR3 loop spans 15 amino acids. The ends were cut back, 1 base at V and 2 bases at J, with 8 bases in the middle. CDR3 protein: CASSLIPGNTGELFF. The CDR3, as DNA: TGTGCCAGCAGCTTAATTCCGGGAAACACCGGGGAGCTGTTTTTT.

This clonotype was detected ten times or more. The chain is built from TRBV2 and TRBJ1-2, with TRBD1 matching over 9 bases. J gave up 7 bases and V 7 bases, and 7 bases lay outside the gene matches. The V gene's germline CDR1 is SNHLY and CDR2 FYNNEI. CDR3 length: 13 residues. DNA of the CDR3: TGTGCCAGCACGCGGGACAGGGCAACTGGCTACACCTTC. This gives the protein CASTRDRATGYTF.

This clonotype was seen just once. The chain joins TRBV7-9 to TRBJ2-3; TRBD2 matches at 10 bases. The germline CDR1 and CDR2 sequences are SEHNR and FQNEAQ (reference sequence). The CDR3 covers 15 residues. With 4 bases clipped from V and 2 bases from J, the junction kept 3 bases outside the gene matches. Here the CDR3 DNA reads TGTGCCAGCAGCTCACTAGCGGGACCCACAGATACGCAGTATTTT. It yields the protein CASSSLAGPTDTQYF.